This T cell receptor (beta chain) was obtained from a study of T cells expressing NK-cell markers. Study conclusions and caveats: In four donors, these clonotypes also led the CD3+CD56-NKG2C+ fraction.

As regards this clonotype: Antigen: not known.

Germline V gene data show CDR1 as DFQATT and CDR2 as SNEGSKA (reference sequence). This CDR3 region has 15 residues. TCRdb reprocessed the 5' RACE reads and stores each CDR3 protein as one record, lacking DNA. This sample's table has 400,000 to 450,000 distinct CDR3 sequences. The V call is TRBV20-1, the J call TRBJ1-5; TCRdb gives TRBD1 as the D gene, but with no DNA this cannot be confirmed. The sequenced material came from blood T cells: a sorted CD56 or NKG2C T cell subset, CD4+ or CD8+ T cells, or bulk PBMC T cells (not recorded which). The clonotype comes from a woman aged 18-70 years in good health. The CDR3 protein is CSAWTGTRSNQPQHF.